A selection of T cell receptor beta chains follows, all from one sample in a study of OX40 agonist ivuxolimab in advanced cancers. The protocol was immunoSEQ multiplex PCR, while the TCRdb copy is restricted to in-frame clones and leaves out a portion. The sample records approximately 58,000 clones, 80% to 95% being singletons. The sample was CD4+ or CD8+ T cells sorted from blood, taken in a trial of the OX40 agonist ivuxolimab. Receptor source: an adult with an advanced solid tumor such as melanoma, head and neck, liver or kidney cancer. Each CDR3 is given with its conserved first and last residue. The D gene is left open where the match is weak. For some rows the clone size is stated as once, few or many, or as a class when expanded; others skip it.

V gene	clone size	D gene	J gene	CDR3 DNA	CDR3 protein
TRBV21-1	.	.	TRBJ2-2	TGTGCCAGCAGCAAAAAGGATGAGCCCCTGGTACGGACGGACACCGGGGAGCTGTTTTTT	CASSKKDEPLVRTDTGELFF
TRBV18	few	.	TRBJ1-2	TGTGCCAGCTCACCCAGGTCTAACTATGGCTACACCTTC	CASSPRSNYGYTF
TRBV28	.	TRBD1	TRBJ1-4	TGTGCCAGCAGGTCTACAGGGGTCCCAACTAATGAAAAACTGTTTTTT	CASRSTGVPTNEKLFF
TRBV9	.	.	TRBJ2-7	TGTGCCAGCAGCGTAGGGGGGTTGCGGGGCTACGAGCAGTACTTC	CASSVGGLRGYEQYF
TRBV4-2	once	.	TRBJ2-3	TGTGCCAGCAGCCGGGACGTAGAACCGGATACGCAGTATTTT	CASSRDVEPDTQYF
TRBV2	.	.	TRBJ2-7	TGTGCCAGCAGTGATCGAGACAGTGTATACGAGCAGTACTTC	CASSDRDSVYEQYF
TRBV5-6	few	TRBD1	TRBJ1-2	TGTGCCAGCAGCTTGGCCACAGGGGACTATGGCTACACCTTC	CASSLATGDYGYTF
TRBV5-4	.	.	TRBJ2-2	TGTGCCAGCAGCTTGGATCAGGGTGGCACCGGGGAGCTGTTTTTT	CASSLDQGGTGELFF
TRBV10-3	once	.	TRBJ1-2	TGTGCCATCAGTGAGAAGGACAGAAACTATGGCTACACCTTC	CAISEKDRNYGYTF
TRBV7-2	.	TRBD2	TRBJ2-5	TGTGCCAGCAGCTTAGAATTGGTTAGCGGGAGGGCCTTAGGAACCCAGTACTTC	CASSLELVSGRALGTQYF
TRBV6-6	once	TRBD1	TRBJ1-5	TGTGCCAGCAGTTACGAGCAGGGGGATAATCAGCCCCAGCATTTT	CASSYEQGDNQPQHF
TRBV2	.	TRBD1	TRBJ2-5	TGTGCCAGCAGCTCTCCCGGGACAGGGGGCCAGGCATCCCAAGAGACCCAGTACTTC	CASSSPGTGGQASQETQYF
TRBV6-5	.	TRBD2	TRBJ2-7	TGTGCCAGCACCCTCGAGGCGGGAGCAGGGTACGAGCAGTACTTC	CASTLEAGAGYEQYF
TRBV7-2	.	.	TRBJ2-7	TGTGCCAGCAGCTTGCTATACACCTACGAGCAGTACTTC	CASSLLYTYEQYF
TRBV29-1	.	TRBD1	TRBJ1-4	TGCAGCGTTGCTGAGGGGACAGGCCACGAAAAACTGTTTTTT	CSVAEGTGHEKLFF
TRBV10-2	.	.	TRBJ1-4	TGCGCCAGCAGTGAGCACGTATGGGGGGAGGATGAAAAACTGTTTTTT	CASSEHVWGEDEKLFF
TRBV7-8	once	.	TRBJ2-1	TGTGCCAGCAGAGGGGGAGGGATGACCTCCTACAATGAGCAGTTCTTC	CASRGGGMTSYNEQFF
TRBV5-4	.	.	TRBJ1-2	TGTGCCAGCAGCTTGGCGGGGGTGCATGGCTACACCTTC	CASSLAGVHGYTF
TRBV5-1	.	TRBD1	TRBJ2-5	TGCGCCAGCAGCTCGACAGGGAAGCAAACAGAGACCCAGTACTTC	CASSSTGKQTETQYF
TRBV19	.	TRBD2	TRBJ2-7	TGTGCCAGTAGCACTAGCGGGTTGCACTACGAGCAGTACTTC	CASSTSGLHYEQYF
TRBV6-1	.	.	TRBJ2-3	TGTGCCAGCAGCGGACAGTCGAGAGATACGCAGTATTTT	CASSGQSRDTQYF
TRBV30	.	.	TRBJ1-2	TGTGCCTGGAATCCGAATAACTATGGCTACACCTTC	CAWNPNNYGYTF
TRBV27	.	.	TRBJ2-7	TGTGCCAGCTCGGGGCTAGTTGACGGGGGCGAGCAGTACTTC	CASSGLVDGGEQYF
TRBV18	.	TRBD1	TRBJ1-1	TGTGCCAGCTCACCCGGGGACAGGCGCACTGAAGCTTTCTTT	CASSPGDRRTEAFF
TRBV5-1	.	TRBD2	TRBJ2-7	TGCGCCAGCAGGGGGGTAGCGGGAGGGACCGAGCAGTACTTC	CASRGVAGGTEQYF
TRBV5-6	.	.	TRBJ1-2	TGTGCCAGCAGCTTGGGCAGGGGCGCCGGCTACACCTTC	CASSLGRGAGYTF
TRBV7-2	once	TRBD2	TRBJ2-1	TGTGCCAGCAGCACGACTAGCGGGTGGGGTGGTGAGCAGTTCTTC	CASSTTSGWGGEQFF
TRBV6-6	.	.	TRBJ1-3	TGTGCCAGCAGTTACTCTCAGGGCTCTGGAAACACCATATATTTT	CASSYSQGSGNTIYF
TRBV10-3	.	TRBD2	TRBJ2-1	TGTGCCGCGACCAGCGGGATACAGAATGAGCAGTTCTTC	CAATSGIQNEQFF
TRBV5-4	.	.	TRBJ1-2	TGTGCCAGCCGTGAGACAGATTACTATGGCTACACCTTC	CASRETDYYGYTF
TRBV7-2	.	.	TRBJ2-3	TGTGCCAGCAGTCTAGGGGGGATTAAAACAGATACGCAGTATTTT	CASSLGGIKTDTQYF
TRBV18	.	TRBD2	TRBJ2-1	TGTGCCAGCTCACCACAGGCTAGCGGGATCAATGAGCAGTTCTTC	CASSPQASGINEQFF
TRBV30	.	.	TRBJ1-3	TGTGCCTGGAGTGTAGGGAGCTCTGGAAACACCATATATTTT	CAWSVGSSGNTIYF
TRBV7-2	.	TRBD2	TRBJ2-2	TGTGCCAGCAGCTTAGCGGGAGGGCCAAGGACCGGGGAGCTGTTTTTT	CASSLAGGPRTGELFF
TRBV18	.	.	TRBJ2-2	TGTGCCAGCTCAAGCCGGGACATAAAGAACACCGGGGAGCTGTTTTTT	CASSSRDIKNTGELFF